Presented here are 15 T cell receptor beta chains from one specimen sequenced in a study of T cell repertoires in cytomegalovirus infection. The antigens for these receptors are not known. TCRdb processed the reads anew with MiXCR; each CDR3 protein has one entry. The data show approximately 390,000 distinct CDR3 sequences, nearly 35% seen once. Source: cultured PBMCs, taken from culture after CMV antigen stimulation. These receptors were collected from a human donor in good health (CMV status not recorded). Some clones in this sample may be carry-over from other donors' samples.

This rearrangement joins TRBV6-2 or TRBV6-3 to TRBJ1-6; 7 bases are a match to TRBD1. CDR1 MNHEY and CDR2 SVGEGT come from the germline V gene. The CDR3 is 16 amino acids. J was trimmed by 5 bases and V by 5 bases; bases with no gene match: 9. CDR3 nucleotide sequence: TGTGCCAGCAGTATGCCCCCGGGACAGAATAATTCACCCCTCCACTTT. It specifies CASSMPPGQNNSPLHF.

CDR3 DNA: TGTGCCAGCTCACCAAACCTAATGAACACTGAAGCTTTCTTT. It is translated as CASSPNLMNTEAFF. The rearrangement uses TRBV18 and TRBJ1-1; D is unresolved. CDR1 is KGHSH and CDR2 is LQKENI in the germline V gene. Trimming pared 2 bases from V and 0 bases from J, leaving 7 bases between. This CDR3 has 14 amino acids.

This clonotype turned up a few times. The V and J genes are TRBV7-3 and TRBJ2-1; D unresolved. The CDR3 consists of 12 residues. Trimming left V 4 bases short and J 13 bases short, with 14 bases between. Per the germline V gene, CDR1 is SGHTA and CDR2 is FQGTGA. The DNA for the CDR3 is TGTGCCAGCAGCTCCTCCGGGCCTGCCCAGTTCTTC. It is translated as CASSSSGPAQFF.

This chain joins TRBV20-1 and TRBJ2-1; perhaps TRBD2 as D (5 bases). The germline gives CDR1 DFQATT, CDR2 SNEGSKA (reference sequence). V lost 1 base and J lost 3, with 7 bases in between. CDR3 length equals 13 residues. The CDR3 region is CSARVDYYNEQFF. The CDR3 nucleotides read TGCAGTGCTAGAGTAGACTACTACAATGAGCAGTTCTTC.

This clonotype occurred once. Here the CDR3 DNA reads TGTGCCAGCAAAACCCGGGACACTTACACTGAAGCTTTCTTT. It translates to CASKTRDTYTEAFF. This rearrangement joins TRBV6-1 to TRBJ1-1; a weak D match, TRBD1 (6 bases). The germline V gene has CDR1 MNHNS and CDR2 SASEGT. The V end lost 7 bases, the J end lost 3 bases, and 15 bases lay between the germline ends. CDR3 length equals 14 residues.

The chain has TRBV30 and TRBJ2-3, with D maybe TRBD2 (5 bases). The CDR3 has 13 amino acids. Germline V gene data show CDR1 as GTSNPN and CDR2 as SVGIG (reference sequence). Trimming shortened V by 2 bases and J by 1 base, and 7 bases separated the two germline ends. The CDR3 coding sequence is TGTGCCTGGAGTCAAGCGGGCACAGATACGCAGTATTTT. It is translated as CAWSQAGTDTQYF.

V and J are TRBV12-3 or TRBV12-4 and TRBJ2-7; no firm D call. Trimming left V 2 bases short and J 6 bases short, with 11 bases between. The CDR3 runs to 13 residues. The CDR3 nucleotides read TGTGCCAGCAGTTTACACCGAGACCTCGAGCAGTACGTC. It specifies CASSLHRDLEQYV.

This chain uses TRBV29-1 with TRBJ2-1; D gene uncertain. The CDR3 contains 16 residues. Germline CDR1 and CDR2: SQVTM and ANQGSEA. Trimming removed 3 bases from V and 0 bases from J, with 15 bases in between. The CDR3 is CSVEGPTVSSYNEQFF. For the CDR3, the DNA is TGCAGCGTTGAGGGCCCGACTGTCAGCTCCTACAATGAGCAGTTCTTC.

The sample holds a few counts of this clonotype. This chain connects TRBV2 to TRBJ1-4, with 7 nucleotides matching TRBD1. CDR1 is SNHLY and CDR2 is FYNNEI in the germline V gene. The junction had 4 bases not matched to a gene; V was cut back by 6 bases and J by 0 bases. This CDR3 is 15 amino acids long. CDR3 amino acids: CASSSGQATNEKLFF. The CDR3 nucleotides are TGTGCCAGCAGCTCCGGACAGGCAACTAATGAAAAACTGTTTTTT.

This clonotype was counted only a few times. The chain recombines TRBV20-1 with TRBJ2-1; no definite D call. V lost 6 bases, J lost 2 bases, and 20 bases lay in between. CDR1 is DFQATT and CDR2 is SNEGSKA in the germline V gene (reference sequence). This CDR3 is built from 16 residues. The CDR3 loop reads CSARPRLRETYNEQFF. DNA for the CDR3: TGCAGTGCCCGCCCCAGGCTTCGTGAGACCTACAATGAGCAGTTCTTC.

This clonotype has only a few counts. This chain uses TRBV7-2 with TRBJ1-2; possible D gene TRBD1, 5 bases. Trimming stripped 3 bases from V and 4 bases from J, with 12 bases between. Per the germline V gene, CDR1 is SGHTA and CDR2 is FQGNSA. The CDR3 is made up of 14 amino acids. The CDR3 loop is CASSFYDSSYGYTF. The CDR3 DNA reads TGTGCCAGCAGCTTTTACGACAGCTCCTATGGCTACACCTTC.

The CDR3 nucleotides are TGTGCCAGCAGCTCCCCCACCAGGTTTGGCAATCAGCCCCAGCATTTT. It translates to CASSSPTRFGNQPQHF. The V gene is TRBV7-8, the J gene TRBJ1-5; unclear D gene. Germline lookup yields CDR1 SGHVS and CDR2 FQNEAQ. V gave up 4 bases and J gave up 2 bases, with 15 bases separating them. The CDR3 length is 16 residues.

The chain couples TRBV4-3 to TRBJ1-1; maybe TRBD1 (5 bases). V was shortened by 4 bases and J by 4 bases, with 13 bases between the two germline ends. The germline V gene has CDR1 LGHNA and CDR2 YSLEER. The CDR3 is 14 residues long. In DNA form, the CDR3 reads TGCGCCAGCAGCCGAGTCAGGGAGGGCACTGAAGCTTTCTTT. Translation: CASSRVREGTEAFF.

The V call is TRBV25-1, the J call TRBJ1-2; D not resolved. The CDR3 is 15 amino acids. Germline V gives CDR1 MGHDK, CDR2 SYGVNS. V lost 3 bases and J 10 bases, leaving 21 bases between the germline ends. The CDR3 DNA is TGTGCCAGCAGTGACCCCCCAGATGGGATAGGGCTCTACACCTTC. Protein sequence: CASSDPPDGIGLYTF.

V gene TRBV2 combines with J gene TRBJ2-1; D call uncertain. The germline gives CDR1 SNHLY, CDR2 FYNNEI. V shed 7 bases and J shed 4 bases, with 8 bases lying between them. The CDR3 consists of 12 residues. The CDR3 is CASKRRYNEQFF. CDR3 nucleotides: TGTGCCAGCAAGAGGCGGTACAATGAGCAGTTCTTC.